This T cell receptor (beta chain) was observed in a study of T cell responses to AZD1222 COVID-19 vaccine. Whole-study findings and limits: Among the donors, most were white British and more were female, and clonal diversity was possibly underestimated. The study found Spike-specific TCR breadth and depth rose after two AZD1222 doses. Baseline serostatus was positive in only a handful of AZD1222 recipients. Dominant at 160-218 and 743-854, vaccine-associated CD4 TCRs also spanned spike.

Regarding this clone: Its antigen is currently unknown.

Repertoires were generated with immunoSEQ multiplex PCR, while TCRdb's copy carries only in-frame clones and drops some. The sample carries tens of thousands of clones, approximately 80% recorded once. The sequence derives from an adult in good health. The sample here was peripheral blood, taken on day 0 of MenACWY control vaccination.

CDR3 coding DNA: TGTGCCAGCAGTTTACTCAGGGGGCGTGATGGCTACACCTTC. Its translation: CASSLLRGRDGYTF. V gene TRBV6-5 combines with J gene TRBJ1-2; TRBD1 matches at 8 bases. This CDR3 spans 14 amino acids. Germline V gene data show CDR1 as MNHEY and CDR2 as SVGAGI. Unmatched junction bases numbered 7, after V lost 4 bases and J lost 6 bases.